Included here is one T cell receptor (beta chain) sequence, with context. This clonotype was recorded many times. What antigen it recognizes has not been identified. Base qualities were left out, and no much larger clone turns up one base away. The source of the sample is a study of CD8 T cells in ankylosing spondylitis listed by TCRdb under 2017. Concerning the study at large: T cell receptor beta repertoires were profiled in healthy donors and ankylosing spondylitis patients so that disease-linked TCR variants could be found. Peripheral blood was sampled, and synovial fluid was also collected from ankylosing spondylitis patients. The whole study cohort included 85 to 120 healthy donors and under 30 ankylosing spondylitis patients. Paper-wide results and their limitations: A TCR beta motif of 7 or 8 highly homologous amino acid variants appeared characteristic of blood from ankylosing spondylitis patients. The disease-linked clones showed a CD8+ phenotype and occurred at relatively low frequencies in peripheral blood. Some motif variants had previously been reported in the synovial fluid and blood of reactive arthritis patients, which suggests shared mechanisms of disease initiation. The disease-linked clones were reported as significantly enriched in matched synovial fluid samples from ankylosing spondylitis patients.

The sequencing machine was an Illumina HiSeq 2500. Quantitative 5'-RACE with molecular barcodes was used to prepare TCR beta libraries. As for the original processing: To identify disease-linked TCR variants, a new computational method was used, one built on a probabilistic model of VDJ rearrangement. TCRdb's own reprocessing of the public reads used fastp at Q25 and MiXCR and kept productive beta chains. Every CDR3 protein is listed once, alongside the most common genes and DNA of its rows. TCRdb's processing, not the authors' own work, is the source of the V and J calls. Counted in this sample were around 39,000 distinct CDR3 sequences; approximately 11% of them appeared once. The top ten clones comprise around 21% of the sample. For each ankylosing spondylitis patient, the synovial fluid sample was matched to a blood sample from that same patient. This sequence originates from a male donor with ankylosing spondylitis. Sequenced sample: synovial fluid, either unsorted or a sorted T cell fraction (not recorded which).

The nucleotide sequence reads as follows: TGTGCCAGCAGCTCCCCCAAACACCTTACTAGCGGGAGGTCCTACGAGCAGTACTTC. Its translation is CASSSPKHLTSGRSYEQYF. The chain links TRBV11-1 with TRBJ2-7; TRBD2 aligns with 12 central bases. CDR1 and CDR2 (SGHAT, FQDESV) derive from the germline V gene (reference sequence). The CDR3, from cysteine to phenylalanine, totals 19 residues. The retained sequence is limited to the CDR3, 57 bases, with the frame set at the first base. Clipping removes 4 bases from V and 1 base from J, with 14 as the unmatched junction base count.